These T cell receptor beta chains were read from a single sample in a study of cytotoxic CD8 clonotypes in ibrutinib-treated CLL. Only in-frame clones appear in the TCRdb table, and some are missing; sequencing was by immunoSEQ multiplex PCR. The sample shows 250,000 to 350,000 clones, 70% to 80% of them seen only once. The specimen comprised PBMCs, sampled at disease progression, from a patient treated with ibrutinib. Source of these receptors: a human donor with chronic lymphocytic leukemia. The CDR3 runs from the conserved cysteine through the conserved F or W.

length,V,CDR3
15,TRBV7-2,CASSLDRSSYNEQFF
14,TRBV7-7,CASSLSPSEETQYF
14,TRBV7-7,CASSFRAGGDTQYF
12,TRBV7-2,CASSFDGNEQFF
12,TRBV6-1,CASSLGTQPQHF
14,TRBV7-6,CASSLSELTYEQYF
14,TRBV5-1,CASRPGTGKETQYF
15,TRBV6-5,CASSRSSGGQDEQFF
14,TRBV2,CASKREGRSYEQYF
16,TRBV9,CASSYSAMGGQETQYF
14,TRBV27,CASSADRGDYEQYF
17,TRBV4-3,CASSHTSGRAWSGELFF
16,TRBV6-5,CASSYVAGGPTDTQYF
13,TRBV27,CASSLSGRETQYF
14,TRBV7-3,CASSEDRTPDTQYF
14,TRBV11-2,CASSSRLGSDTQYF
15,TRBV10-2,CASSEAGGPIHEQFF
14,TRBV19,CATDNRGREYGYTF
13,TRBV11-2,CASSLGVEETQYF
12,TRBV6-1,CASRSGRTEAFF
13,TRBV2,CASSEPHYYEQYF
13,TRBV10-3,CASNRDRDEKLFF
13,TRBV4-1,CASSQDRGNEQYF
14,TRBV6-6,CASRDYVAPETQYF
15,TRBV7-3,CASSSLAGSGYEQYF
15,TRBV19,CASSTTGPSNQPQHF
16,TRBV10-3,CAISAVLGGLDEKLFF
15,TRBV5-1,CASSKTGGAGNTIYF
15,TRBV19,CASSISGKGSYGYTF
13,TRBV7-6,CASSLGQDQPQHF
14,TRBV5-1,CASSLGTGVEKLFF
15,TRBV2,CASSERQGSNQPQHF
11,TRBV6-1,CASPNRGGAFF
16,TRBV18,CASSSLGGRAGYEQYF
18,TRBV27,CASTPRWNRLAGGNIQYF
20,TRBV7-6,CASSQFRSLPGQYSNQPQHF
12,TRBV27,CASSSPRGEQYF
18,TRBV9,CASSALVGVAGGGEKLFF
14,TRBV29-1,CSVEAGFLANEQFF
14,TRBV5-8,CASSLYSGYNEQFF